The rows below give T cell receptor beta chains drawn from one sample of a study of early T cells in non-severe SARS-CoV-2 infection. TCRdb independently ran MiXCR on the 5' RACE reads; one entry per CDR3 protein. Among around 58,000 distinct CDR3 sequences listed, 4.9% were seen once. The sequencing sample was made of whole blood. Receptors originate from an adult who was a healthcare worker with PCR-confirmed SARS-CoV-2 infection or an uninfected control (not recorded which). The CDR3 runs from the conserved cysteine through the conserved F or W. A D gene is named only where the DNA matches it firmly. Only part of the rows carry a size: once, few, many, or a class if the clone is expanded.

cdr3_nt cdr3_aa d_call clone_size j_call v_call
TGTGCCAGCAGCTTAAATAGGAGGGGACCCACGGACGAGCAGTACTTC CASSLNRRGPTDEQYF . many TRBJ2-7 TRBV11-2
TGTGCCACCAGTGATTTTACTAGAGCGGGGATTAGAGTGGGCACAGATACGCAGTATTTT CATSDFTRAGIRVGTDTQYF TRBD2 many TRBJ2-3 TRBV24-1
TGTGCCAGCAGTCCAGGGGTAGCGGGACATGAGCAGTTCTTC CASSPGVAGHEQFF TRBD2 many TRBJ2-1 TRBV12-3/TRBV12-4
TGTGCCAGCAGCCCGACAGCAACTAATGAAAAACTGTTTTTT CASSPTATNEKLFF . many TRBJ1-4 TRBV14
TGTGCCAGCAGTCCAGTCATACTAGCGGGAGGGATGTTCACCGGGGAGCTGTTTTTT CASSPVILAGGMFTGELFF TRBD2 many TRBJ2-2 TRBV7-6
TGTGCCAGCAGTGAAGGGGCGGCCTACGAGCAGTACTTC CASSEGAAYEQYF . many TRBJ2-7 TRBV2
TGTGCCAGCAGAGGGAGACAGGGATCTGGGGCCAACGTCCTGACTTTC CASRGRQGSGANVLTF TRBD1 many TRBJ2-6 TRBV6-2/TRBV6-3
TGTGCCAGCAGCTTAGATTCGAGGACCTATGGCTACACCTTC CASSLDSRTYGYTF . few TRBJ1-2 TRBV11-2
TGTGCCAGCAGCTCCCCCGGGACTAGTATCTACAATGAGCAGTTCTTC CASSSPGTSIYNEQFF TRBD2 . TRBJ2-1 TRBV7-2
TGCAGTGCCCCCTTTAGACTAGCGGGAGTTGTTAGGAATGAGCAGTTCTTC CSAPFRLAGVVRNEQFF TRBD2 few TRBJ2-1 TRBV20-1
TGTGCCAGCAGAGACAGGGGCTCCAACACTGAAGCTTTCTTT CASRDRGSNTEAFF TRBD1 . TRBJ1-1 TRBV27
TGTGCCAGCAGCCACCGAGGGCCAAAGGGAAGCGAGCAGTACTTC CASSHRGPKGSEQYF . many TRBJ2-7 TRBV14
TGTGCCAGCAGCTTAGCGGGGGGAGGTACAGATACGCAGTATTTT CASSLAGGGTDTQYF TRBD2 many TRBJ2-3 TRBV11-2
TGTGCCAGTAGTATTTCGGCAGGGGGCGTCGAGCAGTACTTC CASSISAGGVEQYF TRBD1 many TRBJ2-7 TRBV19
TGTGCCAGCAGCCAAATACTAGCGGGAGGGACAGATACGCAGTATTTT CASSQILAGGTDTQYF TRBD2 many TRBJ2-3 TRBV4-2
TGCAGTGCGTCCGGGGGGGCCACTTCATCTAATTCACCCCTCCACTTT CSASGGATSSNSPLHF . many TRBJ1-6 TRBV20-1
TGCGCCAGCAGCTTGGGCGGACAGAACTATGGCTACACCTTC CASSLGGQNYGYTF . few TRBJ1-2 TRBV5-1
TGTGCCAGCTCACCGGCTTACCCTAGCACAGATACGCAGTATTTT CASSPAYPSTDTQYF . many TRBJ2-3 TRBV18
TGCAGCGTTGGAGTATCACCTCGGAAAGAGGAGGTTGGAGAGCAGTACTTC CSVGVSPRKEEVGEQYF . many TRBJ2-7 TRBV29-1
TGCGCCAGCAGCCCCCGACCTGGGGCGGATGACACCGGGGAGCTGTTTTTT CASSPRPGADDTGELFF . many TRBJ2-2 TRBV5-1
TGTGCCAGCTCACCACCCTCCGGGACCCCGATGGAGCAGTACTTC CASSPPSGTPMEQYF . . TRBJ2-7 TRBV18
TGTGCCAGCAGCTTAGGAGCGGGAGGTTTAAATGAGCAGTTCTTC CASSLGAGGLNEQFF TRBD2 . TRBJ2-1 TRBV11-2
TGCGCCAGCAGTGAGAAAGCGGAGTACAATGAGCAGTTCTTC CASSEKAEYNEQFF . many TRBJ2-1 TRBV10-2